This T cell receptor beta chain was observed in a study of long-term antiretroviral therapy in people with HIV. With 5 bases clipped from V and 5 bases from J, the junction kept 7 bases outside the gene matches. Germline V gene lookup returns CDR1 LNHDA and CDR2 SQIVND (reference sequence). The CDR3 is made up of 15 amino acids. As concerns this clone: Antigen unknown.

Study observations and caveats: An increase in diversity followed ART, yet levels stayed below transplant donor controls. Collection spanned 2004 to 2017; ART regimens may be less effective than current ones. Whichever time point was examined, clones expanded before ART dominated the repertoire.

An immunoSEQ assay, version v3.0, was performed at survey level. Libraries were prepared by immunoSEQ multiplex PCR; TCRdb keeps only in-frame clonotypes and omits some of them. Altogether tens of thousands of clones are present, about 85% being singletons, with the ten largest covering 8% to 9.5%. V and J are TRBV19 and TRBJ1-2; 11 bases map to TRBD1. The sequence was obtained from a man between 35 and 55 years old with HIV. Sequenced material: unsorted PBMCs, taken 2.3 years after starting antiretroviral therapy. The CDR3 coding sequence is TGTGCCAGTAGTCCCGGGACAGGGGGGAGGTATGGCTACACCTTC. Its translation: CASSPGTGGRYGYTF.